These 30 T cell receptor beta chains share one sample of origin, sequenced in a study of OX40 agonist ivuxolimab in advanced cancers. TCRdb's table, derived via immunoSEQ multiplex PCR, lists solely in-frame clones and lacks some. The sample holds approximately 35,000 clones; about 73% are singletons and the top ten take 9.5% to 15%. The specimen comprised CD4+ or CD8+ T cells sorted from blood, sampled in a trial of the OX40 agonist ivuxolimab. These receptors came from an adult with an advanced solid tumor such as melanoma, head and neck, liver or kidney cancer.

This chain joins TRBV11-2 and TRBJ2-3, with D possibly TRBD2 on 5 matching bases. V was shortened by 4 bases and J by 5 bases, with 10 bases between the two germline ends. Germline V lookup: CDR1 SGHAT, CDR2 FQNNGV. The CDR3 has 13 amino acids. The chain's CDR3 is CASSSGVKDTQYF. The CDR3 nucleotides read TGTGCCAGCAGCTCCGGGGTCAAAGATACGCAGTATTTT.

The chain recombines TRBV6-1 with TRBJ2-5; D assignment may be TRBD1 or TRBD2 (8 bases each). The J call could be wrong; TRBJ2-7 is a better fit for the DNA end. The CDR3 consists of 14 residues. Germline V gene lookup returns CDR1 MNHNS and CDR2 SASEGT. In DNA form, the CDR3 reads TGTGCCAGCAGTCCGGGGGGGACAGGCTACGAGCAGTACTTC. Protein: CASSPGGTGYEQYF.

The chain is built from TRBV30 and TRBJ2-5; 10 bases match TRBD1. The J call could be wrong; TRBJ2-7 is a better fit for the DNA end. Germline V gene data show CDR1 as GTSNPN and CDR2 as SVGIG (reference sequence). The CDR3 length is 15 residues. The CDR3 sequence: CAWSVTGQGDYEQYF. The CDR3 coding sequence is TGTGCCTGGAGTGTTACAGGACAGGGGGACTACGAGCAGTACTTC.

This clone was seen once. CDR3 DNA sequence: TGTGCCAGCAGTGGGGGGACAGTGGGCGGAAACACCATATATTTT. The encoded protein is CASSGGTVGGNTIYF. The chain carries TRBV6-5 and TRBJ1-3; TRBD1 matches at 7 bases. V gave up 5 bases and J gave up 4 bases; unmatched junction bases: 8. Germline V lookup: CDR1 MNHEY, CDR2 SVGAGI. The CDR3 is made up of 15 amino acids.

This chain connects TRBV30 to TRBJ1-2; D might be TRBD1 (5 bases). CDR3 length: 14 amino acids. Trimming removed 0 bases from V and 2 bases from J, with 10 bases in between. Germline values: CDR1 GTSNPN, CDR2 SVGIG (reference sequence). CDR3 in amino acids: CAWSVSGINYGYTF. CDR3 coding DNA: TGTGCCTGGAGTGTCTCAGGGATAAACTATGGCTACACCTTC.

As concerns this clone: The sample holds other DNA sequences that translate to the same CDR3. V and J are TRBV4-2 and TRBJ2-2; D is undetermined. CDR3 size: 15 residues. The V and J ends lost 0 bases and 5 bases respectively, with 10 bases between them. The germline V gene has CDR1 LGHNA and CDR2 YNFKEQ. DNA for the CDR3: TGTGCCAGCAGCCAAGATAGGGCCGTAACCGGGGAGCTGTTTTTT. Amino acids: CASSQDRAVTGELFF.

The rearrangement joins TRBV20-1 to TRBJ1-2; D unclear. Trimming left V 6 bases short and J 7 bases short, with 9 bases between. CDR1 is DFQATT, CDR2 SNEGSKA, per germline (reference sequence). The CDR3 consists of 10 residues. Here the CDR3 reads CSAQSSGYTF. The CDR3 nucleotides read TGCAGTGCCCAGTCGAGTGGCTACACCTTC.

The count of this clone is one. The chain combines TRBV9 with TRBJ2-2, with D perhaps matching TRBD1 or TRBD2 (6 bases each). V lost 3 bases and J 5 bases, leaving 23 bases between the germline ends. CDR3 length: 18 residues. Per the germline V gene, CDR1 is SGDLS and CDR2 is YYNGEE. CDR3 residues: CASSAGLRGGGGTGELFF. In DNA, the CDR3 is TGTGCCAGCAGCGCCGGTTTGAGGGGCGGAGGGGGGACCGGGGAGCTGTTTTTT.

This rearrangement joins TRBV27 to TRBJ1-4; D is perhaps TRBD1 (5 bases). The V gene's germline CDR1 is MNHEY and CDR2 SMNVEV (reference sequence). V lost 5 bases and J 1 base, leaving 11 bases between the germline ends. The CDR3 spans 15 residues. DNA of the CDR3: TGTGCCAGCAGTCCATTGGGGGGAACTAATGAAAAACTGTTTTTT. Encoded protein: CASSPLGGTNEKLFF.

The chain carries TRBV11-2 and TRBJ1-1; 7 bases align to TRBD1. This CDR3 is built from 14 residues. V gave up 1 base and J gave up 1 base; unmatched junction bases: 0. Germline CDR1 reads SGHAT; CDR2 reads FQNNGV. The CDR3 is CASSLGQGNTEAFF. CDR3 coding DNA: TGTGCCAGCAGCTTAGGACAGGGGAACACTGAAGCTTTCTTT.

This clone was detected ten times or more. The chain is built from TRBV6-1 and TRBJ1-6; D remains unclear. Trimming stripped 4 bases from V and 4 bases from J, with 11 bases between. CDR3 length equals 15 residues. Germline lookup yields CDR1 MNHNS and CDR2 SASEGT. DNA of the CDR3: TGTGCCAGCAGTGTCCAAGTTTTTTATAATTCACCCCTCCACTTT. This gives the protein CASSVQVFYNSPLHF.

The genes are TRBV2 and TRBJ1-2; unclear D gene. The CDR3 has 15 amino acids. The V gene lost 0 bases and the J gene lost 4 bases, with 12 bases spanning the gap. Germline CDR1 reads SNHLY; CDR2 reads FYNNEI. The CDR3 here is CASSEAGRTFYGYTF. CDR3 DNA sequence: TGTGCCAGCAGTGAAGCCGGACGGACCTTCTATGGCTACACCTTC. The full variable domain, its missing parts supplied by reference TRBV2 and TRBJ1-2, is EPEVTQTPSHQVTQMGQEVILRCVPISNHLYFYWYRQILGQKVEFLVSFYNNEISEKSEIFDDQFSVERPDGSNFTLKIRSTKLEDSAMYFCASSEAGRTFYGYTFGSGTRLTVV.

CDR3 bases: TGTGCCAGCAGTAGACAACAGAATCAGCCCCAGCATTTT. Protein sequence: CASSRQQNQPQHF. The V gene is TRBV6-5, the J gene TRBJ1-5; D not resolved. The CDR3 spans 13 residues. Trimming pared 5 bases from V and 4 bases from J, leaving 9 bases between. Germline CDR1 and CDR2: MNHEY and SVGAGI.

The chain links TRBV7-3 to TRBJ2-1, with D uncertain. Germline CDR1 SGHTA, CDR2 FQGTGA. Trimming stripped 5 bases from V and 7 bases from J, with 9 bases between. The CDR3 is made up of 12 amino acids. The DNA of the CDR3 is TGTGCCAGCAGCCAAGGGTGGAATGAGCAGTTCTTC. Protein: CASSQGWNEQFF.

This clone was observed a few times. This sequence joins TRBV5-1 and TRBJ2-1, with 14 bases lining up with TRBD2. V gave up 1 base and J gave up 5 bases; unmatched junction bases: 8. The CDR3 runs 18 residues. Germline loops: CDR1 SGHRS, CDR2 YFSETQ. In DNA, the CDR3 is TGCGCCAGCAGCTTGAATTTAATGGGACTAGCGGGGGACAATGAGCAGTTCTTC. It encodes CASSLNLMGLAGDNEQFF.

This chain uses TRBV10-3 with TRBJ1-3; D is perhaps TRBD1 (5 bases). The CDR3 is made up of 16 amino acids. V lost 6 bases to trimming and J lost 2 bases, with 17 bases between them. Germline CDR1 ENHRY, CDR2 SYGVKD. The CDR3 is CAIRTMPQGTGNTIYF. The CDR3 DNA sequence: TGTGCCATCAGAACCATGCCTCAGGGAACTGGAAACACCATATATTTT.

The chain is built from TRBV18 and TRBJ1-1; a weak D match, TRBD1 (5 bases). The germline V and J ends were trimmed by 8 bases and 3 bases, with 10 bases remaining between them. CDR3 length equals 12 residues. The germline CDR1 and CDR2 sequences are KGHSH and LQKENI. The CDR3 coding sequence is TGTGCCAGCACAACAGGCTACACTGAAGCTTTCTTT. This encodes CASTTGYTEAFF.

This rearrangement joins TRBV6-6 to TRBJ1-5; maybe TRBD1 (5 bases). The CDR3 is 14 residues long. The germline V gene encodes CDR1 MNHNY and CDR2 SVGAGI (reference sequence). Trimming shortened V by 6 bases and J by 1 base, and 10 bases separated the two germline ends. CDR3 region: CASRLRDSNQPQHF. In nucleotides, the CDR3 is TGTGCCAGCAGACTCCGGGACAGCAATCAGCCCCAGCATTTT.

The rearrangement links TRBV7-9 to TRBJ1-2; D perhaps matches TRBD1 (5 bases). The V gene lost 5 bases and the J gene lost 1 base, with 11 bases spanning the gap. Germline V lookup: CDR1 SEHNR, CDR2 FQNEAQ (reference sequence). There are 14 residues in the CDR3. Written as DNA, the CDR3 is TGTGCCAGCAGCCGAGGGGCAGTTAACTATGGCTACACCTTC. Translated: CASSRGAVNYGYTF.

This clone came up once. The CDR3 here is CASSRGQGPVGEQYF. CDR3 DNA sequence: TGTGCCAGCAGCCGAGGACAGGGACCTGTCGGGGAGCAGTACTTC. The genes are TRBV5-4 and TRBJ2-7; 8 positions agree with TRBD1. CDR3 length: 15 residues. Trimming took 4 bases from V and 7 from J; bases not matched to a gene: 13. Germline V gives CDR1 SGHNT, CDR2 YYREEE (reference sequence).

The sample holds one count of this clone. The chain's CDR3 is CASGNQVDTQYF. The CDR3 region has the DNA TGTGCCAGCGGGAACCAAGTGGATACGCAGTATTTT. The V gene is TRBV6-5, the J gene TRBJ2-3; D not certain. The V end was cut by 8 bases, the J end by 6 bases, with 12 bases between. From germline, CDR1 is MNHEY and CDR2 SVGAGI. The CDR3 is 12 amino acids.

The chain links TRBV30 to TRBJ2-3; 7 bases agree with TRBD2. Germline V lookup: CDR1 GTSNPN, CDR2 SVGIG (reference sequence). The CDR3 sequence is 14 residues long. The ends lost 0 bases at V and 3 bases at J; junction bases unmatched: 3. Here the CDR3 DNA reads TGTGCCTGGAGTGTCGGCGGGGGTACAGATACGCAGTATTTT. This translates into CAWSVGGGTDTQYF.

CDR3 sequence (DNA): TGTGCCAGCAGCATAGCGGGGATCGAGACCCAGTACTTC. Translated: CASSIAGIETQYF. The J gene is TRBJ2-5, the V gene TRBV6-5; 8 bases agree with TRBD2. From germline, CDR1 is MNHEY and CDR2 SVGAGI. V trimming: 6 bases; J trimming: 5 bases; junction bases outside the gene matches: 5. The CDR3 consists of 13 residues.

To note about this clone: The same CDR3 arises from other DNA sequences in this sample as well. The V call is TRBV12-5, the J call TRBJ1-6, with TRBD1 matching 8 bases. This CDR3 comprises 14 residues. V lost 5 bases to trimming and J lost 9 bases; unmatched junction nucleotides: 6. Per the germline V gene, CDR1 is LGHNT and CDR2 is FRNRAP. This CDR3 is CASGPGQGGSPLHF. The DNA for the CDR3 is TGTGCTAGTGGTCCAGGACAGGGCGGTTCACCCCTCCACTTT.

The gene calls are TRBV5-6 and TRBJ2-3; 7 bases fit TRBD2. From germline, CDR1 is SGHDT and CDR2 YYEEEE. The trim removed 5 bases at V and 5 bases at J, leaving 14 bases unmatched. The CDR3 totals 16 residues. This CDR3 is CASRWAGVGAEDTQYF. The CDR3 nucleotides are TGTGCCAGCAGGTGGGCGGGGGTAGGAGCTGAAGATACGCAGTATTTT.

In this sample, this clone turned up a few times. The chain uses TRBV5-4 and TRBJ1-2; perhaps TRBD1 as D (6 bases). Trimming pared 2 bases from V and 3 bases from J, leaving 14 bases between. Germline lookup yields CDR1 SGHNT and CDR2 YYREEE (reference sequence). CDR3 size: 15 residues. CDR3 residues: CASSFLEPGDYGYTF. The CDR3, as DNA: TGTGCCAGCAGCTTTTTAGAACCAGGGGACTATGGCTACACCTTC.

CDR3 region: CASNKRTGTGVGYTF. CDR3 coding DNA: TGTGCCAGTAACAAGAGGACCGGGACAGGGGTTGGCTACACCTTC. This chain links TRBV19 with TRBJ1-2; TRBD1 aligns across 10 bases. The germline gives CDR1 LNHDA, CDR2 SQIVND (reference sequence). The V segment lost 7 bases and the J segment 7 bases; nucleotides outside the gene matches: 12. This CDR3 comprises 15 residues.

This clone appeared once. The chain carries TRBV19 and TRBJ1-1, with a possible D match to TRBD1 (6 bases). V dropped 7 bases and J dropped 0 bases, with 9 bases sitting between them. This CDR3 has 13 residues. CDR1 and CDR2 from the germline V gene are LNHDA and SQIVND (reference sequence). The CDR3: CASKGHLNTEAFF. The CDR3 coding sequence is TGTGCCAGTAAGGGACACCTGAACACTGAAGCTTTCTTT.

This chain connects TRBV10-3 to TRBJ2-3; D ambiguous. Germline CDR1 reads ENHRY; CDR2 reads SYGVKD. With 6 bases removed from V and 1 base from J, the gap between germline ends came to 8 bases. The CDR3 has 13 residues. The CDR3 DNA is TGTGCCATCAGGCCATTCGGCACAGATACGCAGTATTTT. Its translation is CAIRPFGTDTQYF.

This sequence joins TRBV6-6 and TRBJ1-4; 9 bases are shared with TRBD1. The germline V gene encodes CDR1 MNHNY and CDR2 SVGAGI (reference sequence). Trimming at V came to 2 bases and at J to 8 bases, leaving 6 bases not matched to a gene. This CDR3 contains 15 residues. The CDR3 DNA reads as TGTGCCAGCAGTTACACAGGGGGCGCGGGGGAAAAACTGTTTTTT. It is translated as CASSYTGGAGEKLFF.